Sequencing of this T cell receptor beta chain was carried out in a study of T cells in Graves' hyperthyroidism and ophthalmopathy. TCR beta CDR3 sequences were amplified from RNA transcripts. When the TCR CDR3 underwent first-round RT-PCR, the HTBI primer set was used. TCRdb used MiXCR to reprocess the multiplex PCR reads, holding one entry per CDR3 protein. This table holds about 520,000 distinct CDR3 sequences, around a quarter found once. V was trimmed by 6 bases and J by 8 bases, leaving 19 bases between them. CDR3 size: 15 residues. This receptor was obtained from a woman in her twenties or thirties with Graves' ophthalmopathy. Sequenced sample: blood. This sequence joins TRBV12-3 or TRBV12-4 and TRBJ2-2; possibly TRBD2 for D (6 bases). Here the CDR3 reads CASSPQRDSRGELFF. The CDR3, as DNA: TGTGCCAGCAGCCCCCAACGGGACTCTCGGGGGGAGCTGTTTTTT.